This T cell receptor beta chain was obtained from a study of T cell responses to AZD1222 COVID-19 vaccine. Overall study findings and caveats: CD4 TCRs linked to vaccination spanned spike, dominating at 160-218 and 743-854. Within unmutated variant regions lay the reported targets of nearly half of spike-specific TCRs. Of the AZD1222 recipients, only six were seropositive at baseline. Donors were chiefly white British, with a greater number of females, and clonal diversity was perhaps underestimated.

The CDR3 extends over 13 amino acids. The germline V gene has CDR1 MRHNA and CDR2 SNTAGT. V was shortened by 3 bases and J by 2 bases, with 6 bases between the two germline ends. Details on this clone: Its specificity is unknown.

TCRdb's copy holds only in-frame clones and misses some; the assay was immunoSEQ multiplex PCR. The sample includes about 100,000 clones, about 87% of them seen just once. The sequences come from peripheral blood, collected on day 0 of AZD1222 vaccination. This chain joins TRBV6-4 and TRBJ2-3; TRBD2 is a possible D gene (5 bases). The sequence came from an adult in good health. This CDR3 reads CASSEDSTDTQYF. CDR3 sequence (DNA): TGTGCCAGCAGTGAGGACTCCACAGATACGCAGTATTTT.